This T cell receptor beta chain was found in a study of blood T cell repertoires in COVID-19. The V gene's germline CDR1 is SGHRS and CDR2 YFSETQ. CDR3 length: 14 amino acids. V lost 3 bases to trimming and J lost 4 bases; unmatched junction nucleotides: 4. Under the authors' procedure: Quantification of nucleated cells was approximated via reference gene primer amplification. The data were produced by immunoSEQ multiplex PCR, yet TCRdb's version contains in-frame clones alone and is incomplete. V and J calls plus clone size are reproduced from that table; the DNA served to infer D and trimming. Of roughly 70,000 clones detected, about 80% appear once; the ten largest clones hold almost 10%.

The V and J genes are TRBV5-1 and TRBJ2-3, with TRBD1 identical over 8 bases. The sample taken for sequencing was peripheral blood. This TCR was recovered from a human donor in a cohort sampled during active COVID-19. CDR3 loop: CASSSRTGPDTQYF. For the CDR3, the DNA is TGCGCCAGCAGCTCGAGGACAGGGCCAGATACGCAGTATTTT.